Sequencing of this T cell receptor (beta chain) was carried out in a study of early T cells in non-severe SARS-CoV-2 infection (dated by TCRdb to the early 2020s). Regarding the study in general: TCR sequencing used bulk RNA from unsorted whole blood, so alpha and beta chains could not be paired. Results the study describes overall, beyond this receptor: Matching against VDJdb was skewed toward anti-spike CD8 responses, likely underestimated virus-specific expansions, and missed private and CD4 specificities.

V gives up 1 base and J gives up 0 bases, and the segment between their germline ends measures 6 bases. The CDR3 starts with the cysteine, ends with the phenylalanine, and has 14 residues. The kept DNA is CDR3 alone, 42 bases in frame from the first base. In the case of this clonotype: Its target antigen remains unknown. No base qualities exist here, and no much larger clone lies one base off it.

This was a case-control study nested in a cohort of healthcare workers in London, UK, who had nasopharyngeal swab PCR tests and blood samples taken every week. Healthcare workers were enrolled in the week of the UK lockdown, from 23 to 31 March 2020, and were followed every week for up to roughly 15 weeks. The protocol used for the library was 5' RACE. The instrument given in TCRdb is NextSeq 500. Unique molecular identifiers were attached to individual cDNA molecules in the TCR library protocol so that sequencing error and PCR bias could be corrected. Both TCR alpha and beta chains were sequenced, and tight co-correlation was observed between alpha and beta sequence abundances in each sample. The authors processed their data as follows. Decombinator V4 was used to annotate TCR sequences for V gene, J gene and CDR3. Expanded TCRs were defined as changing significantly between any two time points under a Poisson model with p below 0.0001. TCR abundances were normalised to the total number of TCRs sequenced per sample and were expressed as counts per million. TRAV1-2 paired with TRAJ12, TRAJ20 or TRAJ33 defined MAIT TCRs, while TRAV10 paired with TRAJ18 defined iNKT TCRs. VDJdb, accessed 1 November 2021, was searched for CMV, EBV and SARS-CoV-2 annotated TCRs, with TCRs annotated for multiple antigens excluded. TCRdb reanalyzed the raw reads on its own, using fastp at Q25 for trimming and MiXCR for clone calling, and kept in-frame beta chains. One record per CDR3 amino acid sequence lists the most common genes and DNA. The V and J calls come from TCRdb's annotation, not from the publication. For this sample the table gives tens of thousands of distinct CDR3 sequences, of which around 13% were detected only once. The biggest ten clones account for more than 3.5% of the sample.

Sequencing input: whole blood. This sequence was found in an adult who was a healthcare worker with PCR-confirmed SARS-CoV-2 infection or an uninfected control (not recorded which). The V gene is TRBV12-3 or TRBV12-4 and the J gene is TRBJ1-2; no D gene is confidently identified. This receptor has the CDR3 CASSLVPPNYGYTF. The DNA sequence follows: TGTGCCAGCAGTTTAGTCCCCCCTAACTATGGCTACACCTTC.